Many counts were recorded for the clone carrying this T cell receptor (beta chain). V was cut by 5 bases and J by 3 bases, with 20 bases left in between. The CDR3 contains 17 residues. Germline CDR1 and CDR2: MDHEN and SYDVKM. This record belongs to a study of T cells in Graves' hyperthyroidism and ophthalmopathy. RNA transcripts were the template for amplifying TCR beta CDR3 regions. Carried out on the TCR CDR3, a first-round RT-PCR used the HTBI primer set. TCRdb itself ran the multiplex PCR reads through MiXCR, one entry per CDR3 protein. The table includes hundreds of thousands of distinct CDR3 sequences, 11% to 15% detected once.

The sample taken for sequencing was blood. This TCR derives from a woman younger than 30 with Graves' hyperthyroidism. This rearrangement joins TRBV28 to TRBJ2-4; D might be TRBD2 (6 bases). In nucleotides, the CDR3 is TGTGCCAGCAGTCCCACAACCGGCGGGACGGGCAAAAACATTCAGTACTTC. Its translation is CASSPTTGGTGKNIQYF.